A single T cell receptor (beta chain) is shown here with its context. These data are taken from a study of cytomegalovirus exposure and HLA in healthy donors. Vbeta (60) and Jbeta (13) primers were used in the PCR. Generated by immunoSEQ multiplex PCR, the TCRdb table keeps only in-frame clones and is missing some. Of 150,000 or so clones listed, around 83% were seen once; the top ten hold about 2.1%. Germline V gene sequence: CDR1 SGHTA, CDR2 FQGNSA. V gave up 1 base and J gave up 5 bases; unmatched junction bases: 14. The CDR3 consists of 18 residues. The chain has TRBV7-2 and TRBJ1-2; 9 bases match TRBD1. The sequenced material came from PBMCs. The TCR originated in a young man in good health and CMV-seropositive. CDR3 nucleotide sequence: TGTGCCAGCAGCTTAGGCCGGACAGGGGTCCCGACAGAGTATGGCTACACCTTC. Protein sequence: CASSLGRTGVPTEYGYTF.